The 24 T cell receptor beta chains below come from one sample, sequenced in a study of regulatory T cells in long-lasting Graves disease. CDR3-region Arm-PCR and iRepertoire HTBI primers produced the TCR beta libraries. TCRdb ran MiXCR on the multiplex PCR reads and lists one entry per CDR3 protein. Among more than 450,000 distinct CDR3 sequences listed, about a sixth were seen once. Time point indicated: newly diagnosed GD, antithyroid drugs for less than 3 months. Extracted RNA from PBMCs served as the source of the TCR library. These data also formed part of another study, on T cells in Graves' hyperthyroidism and ophthalmopathy.

The sample in question was peripheral blood mononuclear cells (PBMCs), obtained at new diagnosis, from a patient treated with antithyroid drugs. These receptors were taken from a man aged 40-50 years with Graves disease.

This clonotype was recorded many times. The chain joins TRBV20-1 to TRBJ2-5; D is possibly TRBD2 (5 bases). V was clipped by 3 bases and J by 5 bases, with 10 bases between them. Germline CDR1 is DFQATT and CDR2 is SNEGSKA (reference sequence). The CDR3 covers 12 residues. CDR3 DNA sequence: TGCAGTGCTAGCTCTAGAGGGGAGACCCAGTACTTC. It encodes CSASSRGETQYF.

V gene TRBV27 combines with J gene TRBJ2-7; 8 bases map to TRBD1. The V gene's germline CDR1 is MNHEY and CDR2 SMNVEV (reference sequence). The V segment lost 5 bases and the J segment 2 bases; nucleotides outside the gene matches: 8. This CDR3 is 15 amino acids long. In nucleotides, the CDR3 is TGTGCCAGCAGTAAGTCCGACAGGGGCACCTACGAGCAGTACTTC. It specifies CASSKSDRGTYEQYF.

This clonotype has at least ten counts. J is TRBJ1-2 and V is TRBV27; TRBD1 aligns across 10 bases. Per the germline V gene, CDR1 is MNHEY and CDR2 is SMNVEV (reference sequence). The trim removed 2 bases at V and 8 bases at J, leaving 5 bases unmatched. This CDR3 spans 14 amino acids. CDR3 in DNA: TGTGCCAGCAGTTTACTCGGGACAGGGGTCGGCTACACCTTC. As protein: CASSLLGTGVGYTF.

Only a few counts were recorded for this clonotype. This chain uses TRBV3-1 with TRBJ2-7; D is possibly TRBD1 or TRBD2 (6 bases each). The CDR3 has 15 residues. V lost 5 bases, J lost 5 bases, and 19 bases lay in between. In germline, CDR1 is LGHDT, CDR2 YNNKEL (reference sequence). CDR3 protein: CASSEWGTGRHEQYF. The CDR3 DNA reads as TGTGCCAGCAGCGAGTGGGGAACAGGGAGGCACGAGCAGTACTTC.

This clonotype was counted many times. The chain combines TRBV20-1 with TRBJ2-3, with D possibly matching TRBD2 (5 bases). The germline gives CDR1 DFQATT, CDR2 SNEGSKA (reference sequence). The V gene lost 6 bases and the J gene lost 0 bases, with 16 bases spanning the gap. The CDR3 is 15 residues long. The CDR3 bases are TGCAGTGCGCCCAGGCTAACGGGAAGCACAGATACGCAGTATTTT. Protein: CSAPRLTGSTDTQYF.

V gene TRBV27 combines with J gene TRBJ2-7; no reliable D call. Germline V gene lookup returns CDR1 MNHEY and CDR2 SMNVEV (reference sequence). V lost 5 bases and J 3 bases, leaving 11 bases between the germline ends. The CDR3 covers 13 residues. The CDR3 region is CASSRRENYEQYF. In nucleotides, the CDR3 is TGTGCCAGCAGTCGGCGCGAGAACTACGAGCAGTACTTC.

This rearrangement joins TRBV20-1 to TRBJ1-1; weak D call: TRBD1 (6 bases). Germline CDR1 reads DFQATT; CDR2 reads SNEGSKA (reference sequence). This CDR3 is built from 20 residues. The V end lost 0 bases, the J end lost 0 bases, and 26 bases lay between the germline ends. Written as DNA, the CDR3 is TGCAGTGCTAGAGATTATTCCCCCCGTCCGGGGGGCCTCATGAACACTGAAGCTTTCTTT. It specifies CSARDYSPRPGGLMNTEAFF.

This clonotype was recorded at least ten times. The V gene is TRBV13, the J gene TRBJ1-1, with TRBD1 identical over 11 bases. Trimming cost V 5 bases and J 4 bases; bases outside gene matches: 6. Germline V gene data show CDR1 as PRHDT and CDR2 as FYEKMQ (reference sequence). The CDR3 has 15 residues. CDR3 amino acids: CASSPRTGGVTEAFF. In nucleotides, the CDR3 is TGTGCCAGCAGCCCTCGGACAGGGGGCGTCACTGAAGCTTTCTTT.

This clonotype was recorded at least ten times. The chain recombines TRBV24-1 with TRBJ2-1; D is possibly TRBD2 (7 bases). Germline lookup yields CDR1 KGHDR and CDR2 SFDVKD. The CDR3 extends over 15 amino acids. The V gene lost 4 bases and the J gene lost 2 bases, with 11 bases spanning the gap. The CDR3 nucleotides are TGTGCCACCAGTGACGCCGGGGGGCCCTACAATGAGCAGTTCTTC. Its protein is CATSDAGGPYNEQFF.

This clonotype was counted at least ten times. The J gene is TRBJ2-1, the V gene TRBV29-1, with 11 positions matching TRBD2. Germline trimming cut 6 bases from V and 14 bases from J; bases unmatched to any gene: 12. The CDR3 has 13 residues. CDR1 and CDR2 from the germline V gene are SQVTM and ANQGSEA. CDR3 sequence reads: CSVGTLAGVLEFF. The CDR3 nucleotides are TGCAGCGTCGGAACACTAGCGGGAGTCTTGGAGTTCTTC.

Many counts were recorded for this clonotype. V and J are TRBV6-2 or TRBV6-3 and TRBJ2-1; 7 bases fit TRBD1. Per germline, CDR1 MNHEY and CDR2 SVGEGT. V lost 0 bases and J lost 0; bases outside the gene matches: 2. The CDR3 loop spans 16 amino acids. CDR3 DNA sequence: TGTGCCAGCAGTTACTCGGGACAGAGCTCCTACAATGAGCAGTTCTTC. This encodes CASSYSGQSSYNEQFF.

This clonotype was observed a few times. The J gene is TRBJ2-1, the V gene TRBV20-1; no clear D gene. Germline CDR1 and CDR2: DFQATT and SNEGSKA (reference sequence). This CDR3 spans 11 amino acids. V lost 6 bases and J 5 bases, leaving 8 bases between the germline ends. CDR3: CSASANNEQFF. The CDR3 coding sequence is TGCAGTGCCTCAGCCAACAATGAGCAGTTCTTC.

This clonotype was seen ten or more times. The V gene is TRBV28, the J gene TRBJ2-7; D is unclear. The germline gives CDR1 MDHEN, CDR2 SYDVKM. The V and J ends lost 6 bases and 3 bases respectively, with 12 bases between them. This CDR3 spans 13 amino acids. CDR3 DNA: TGTGCCAGCAGCGGCTGGACGAACTACGAGCAGTACTTC. Translated: CASSGWTNYEQYF.

This clonotype was seen at least ten times. The chain is built from TRBV28 and TRBJ2-7; 10 positions match TRBD1. This CDR3 is 14 amino acids long. The V and J ends lost 5 bases and 3 bases, in that order; junction bases with no gene match: 4. Germline CDR1 MDHEN, CDR2 SYDVKM. CDR3 nucleotides: TGTGCCAGCAGTCCGTGGGACAGGGGCTACGAGCAGTACTTC. As protein: CASSPWDRGYEQYF.

The sample holds a few counts of this clonotype. This chain connects TRBV6-1 to TRBJ2-7, with no clear D. Germline V lookup: CDR1 MNHNS, CDR2 SASEGT. Trimming removed 8 bases from V and 8 bases from J, with 13 bases in between. This CDR3 region has 11 residues. The CDR3 sequence is CASADGMQQYF. CDR3 DNA: TGTGCCAGCGCGGATGGAATGCAGCAGTACTTC.

This clonotype was seen many times. V usage is TRBV7-9 and J usage is TRBJ2-5; D gene unclear. CDR1 and CDR2 (germline): SEHNR, FQNEAQ (reference sequence). The CDR3 contains 12 residues. V was trimmed by 2 bases and J by 2 bases, leaving 3 bases between them. CDR3 DNA sequence: TGTGCCAGCAGCTTACCTCAAGAGACCCAGTACTTC. This codes for CASSLPQETQYF.

This clonotype was counted at least ten times. J is TRBJ1-1 and V is TRBV6-2 or TRBV6-3; unclear D gene. The germline CDR1 and CDR2 sequences are MNHEY and SVGEGT. The CDR3 covers 12 residues. Trimming pared 2 bases from V and 7 bases from J, leaving 8 bases between. CDR3 bases: TGTGCCAGCAGTTACAGTGCAGTTGAAGCTTTCTTT. This translates into CASSYSAVEAFF.

At least ten counts were recorded for this clonotype. The rearrangement joins TRBV7-8 to TRBJ2-3, with D perhaps matching TRBD2 (5 bases). The CDR3 contains 15 residues. Trimming pared 1 base from V and 11 bases from J, leaving 19 bases between. CDR1 SGHVS and CDR2 FQNEAQ come from the germline V gene. Here the CDR3 reads CASSLEDSRRAMQYF. CDR3 DNA: TGTGCCAGCAGCTTAGAGGACTCCCGAAGGGCGATGCAGTATTTT.

This clonotype was recorded at least ten times. The V and J genes are TRBV5-1 and TRBJ1-1; D not certain. Per the germline V gene, CDR1 is SGHRS and CDR2 is YFSETQ. Trimming took 0 bases from V and 2 from J, leaving 11 bases between them. The CDR3 is made up of 15 amino acids. This chain's CDR3 is CASSLARAINTEAFF. Here the CDR3 DNA reads TGCGCCAGCAGCTTGGCCCGGGCTATAAACACTGAAGCTTTCTTT.

This chain uses TRBV20-1 with TRBJ2-7, with 11 bases that match TRBD1. Germline assignment: CDR1 DFQATT and CDR2 SNEGSKA (reference sequence). Trimming took 8 bases from V and 7 from J; bases not matched to a gene: 10. The CDR3 consists of 13 residues. CDR3 residues: CSTGQGASGEQYF. Written as DNA, the CDR3 is TGCAGTACCGGACAGGGGGCATCGGGGGAGCAGTACTTC.

The sample holds a few counts of this clonotype. A read error is possible here, since a much larger clone lies one base away. The chain is built from TRBV5-6 and TRBJ1-1, with D possibly being TRBD1 (5 bases). This CDR3 region has 15 residues. Germline CDR1 is SGHDT and CDR2 is YYEEEE. The CDR3 DNA reads as TGTGCCGGCAGCTTGGGGCGGTTCGGTCGAGGTGAAGCTTTCTTT. It encodes CAGSLGRFGRGEAFF.

This clonotype was observed a few times. The chain links TRBV6-1 to TRBJ2-7; 13 nucleotides line up with TRBD2. In germline, CDR1 is MNHNS, CDR2 SASEGT. The CDR3 spans 18 residues. With V trimmed by 6 bases and J by 1 base, 12 bases remained unmatched. This chain's CDR3 is CASRPGLAGRRDSYEQYF. The CDR3 DNA sequence: TGTGCCAGCAGACCGGGACTAGCGGGGAGACGGGATTCCTACGAGCAGTACTTC.

This clonotype has a count of ten or more. V gene TRBV28 combines with J gene TRBJ2-7; no definite D call. Trimming removed 6 bases from V and 2 bases from J, with 11 bases in between. This CDR3 comprises 13 residues. The germline gives CDR1 MDHEN, CDR2 SYDVKM. CDR3 in DNA: TGTGCCAGCAGGACGGGTGCCCCCTACGAGCAGTACTTC. It specifies CASRTGAPYEQYF.

This clonotype was seen repeatedly, ten times or more. The rearrangement links TRBV20-1 to TRBJ2-1, with a weak D call TRBD2 (6 bases). Trimming took off 5 bases at V and 10 bases at J, with 12 bases between the two ends. The CDR3 contains 11 residues. Germline V lookup: CDR1 DFQATT, CDR2 SNEGSKA (reference sequence). Written as DNA, the CDR3 is TGCAGTGCTCCCGTGGCGGGGGAGCAGTTCTTC. Translating gives CSAPVAGEQFF.